These T cell receptor beta chains were read from a single sample in a study of Graves' ophthalmopathy and Graves' hyperthyroidism. TCRdb reprocessed the multiplex PCR reads via MiXCR and lists one record per CDR3 protein. This table has about 640,000 distinct CDR3 sequences, 35% to 50% appearing once. The sample consisted of peripheral blood. Receptor source: an adult man with Graves' ophthalmopathy. Each CDR3 is given with its conserved first and last residue. The D gene is left open where the match is weak.

v_gene	j_gene	d_gene	CDR3aa
TRBV29-1	TRBJ2-2	TRBD1	CSVEDGTGSGGELFF
TRBV25-1	TRBJ1-5	TRBD1	CASSQAQGPGGNQPQHF
TRBV7-3	TRBJ1-4	TRBD1	CASSPGTGEGGRHLGRKKLFF
TRBV10-3	TRBJ1-5	.	CASRRDTGRNQPQHF
TRBV6-4	TRBJ2-7	TRBD2	CASSFGLAGPYEQYF
TRBV10-2	TRBJ1-5	.	CASSYSVGQPQHF
TRBV11-1	TRBJ2-7	.	CASSFRAYEQYF
TRBV12-3/TRBV12-4	TRBJ2-5	.	CASSKPGLQETQYF
TRBV20-1	TRBJ1-5	.	CSARKGDNQPQHF
TRBV5-1	TRBJ1-2	.	CASSFSGGNYGYTF
TRBV5-5	TRBJ2-5	TRBD1	CASSPTGRMETQYF
TRBV4-1	TRBJ1-2	.	CASSHPPTRWYGYTF
TRBV7-2	TRBJ2-7	.	CASSNRTVWGEQYF
TRBV24-1	TRBJ2-5	.	CAISATLGETQYF
TRBV12-3/TRBV12-4	TRBJ1-4	.	CASSFRGGGTEKLFF
TRBV12-3/TRBV12-4	TRBJ2-5	.	CASSLTVSQETQYF
TRBV10-3	TRBJ2-7	TRBD2	CAISDSSGRANYEQYF
TRBV9	TRBJ2-2	TRBD2	CASSSGGPGELFF